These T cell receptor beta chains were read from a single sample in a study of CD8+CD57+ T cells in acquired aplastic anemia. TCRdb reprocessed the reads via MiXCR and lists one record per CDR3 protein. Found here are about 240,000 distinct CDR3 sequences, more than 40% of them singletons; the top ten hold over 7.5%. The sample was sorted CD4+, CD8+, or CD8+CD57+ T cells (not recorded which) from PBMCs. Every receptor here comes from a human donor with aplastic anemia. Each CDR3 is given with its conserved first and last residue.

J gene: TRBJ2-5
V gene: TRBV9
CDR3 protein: CASSEQGLPQETQYF

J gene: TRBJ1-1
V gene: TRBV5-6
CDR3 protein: CASSWTFPNTEAFF

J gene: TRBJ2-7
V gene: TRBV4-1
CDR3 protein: CASSQVTSGSHEQYF

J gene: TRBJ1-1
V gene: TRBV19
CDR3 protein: CASRSSRAWTEAFF

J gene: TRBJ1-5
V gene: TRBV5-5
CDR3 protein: CASSQGTGLSNQPQHF

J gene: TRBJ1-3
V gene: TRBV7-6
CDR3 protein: CASSLEGLGNTIYF

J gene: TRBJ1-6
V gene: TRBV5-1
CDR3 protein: CASSLAGFRGRGSYNSPLHF

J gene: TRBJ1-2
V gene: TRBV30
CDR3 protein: CAWSDGVKDGYTF

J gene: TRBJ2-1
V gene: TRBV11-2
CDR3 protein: CASSLVVLAGTTSYNEQFF

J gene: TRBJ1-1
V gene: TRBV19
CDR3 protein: CARGTGDTEAFF

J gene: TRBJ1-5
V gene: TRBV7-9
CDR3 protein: CASSLLTGEQPQHF

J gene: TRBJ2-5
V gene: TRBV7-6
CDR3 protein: CASSLGTSGGEETQYF

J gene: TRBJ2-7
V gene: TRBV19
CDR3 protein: CASSTPTALSYEQYF

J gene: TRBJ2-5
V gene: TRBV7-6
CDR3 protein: CASSLELAGGQETQYF

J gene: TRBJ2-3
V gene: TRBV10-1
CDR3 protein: CASSDTSGGADTQYF